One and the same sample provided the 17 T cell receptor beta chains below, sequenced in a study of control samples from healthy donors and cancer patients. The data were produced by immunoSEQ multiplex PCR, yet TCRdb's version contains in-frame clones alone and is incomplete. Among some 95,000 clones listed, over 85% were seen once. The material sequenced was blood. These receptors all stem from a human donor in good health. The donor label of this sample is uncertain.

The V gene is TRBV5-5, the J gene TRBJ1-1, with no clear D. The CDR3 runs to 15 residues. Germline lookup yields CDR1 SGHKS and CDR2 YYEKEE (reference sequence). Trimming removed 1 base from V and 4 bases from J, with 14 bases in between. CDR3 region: CASSLQGRTGTEAFF. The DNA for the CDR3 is TGTGCCAGCAGCTTGCAAGGGAGAACGGGCACTGAAGCTTTCTTT.

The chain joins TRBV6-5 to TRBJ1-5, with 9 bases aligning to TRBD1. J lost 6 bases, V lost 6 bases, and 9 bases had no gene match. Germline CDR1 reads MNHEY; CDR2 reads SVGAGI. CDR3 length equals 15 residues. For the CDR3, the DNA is TGTGCCAGCAGCCGGCGGACAGGGGACCGTCAGCCCCAGCATTTT. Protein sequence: CASSRRTGDRQPQHF.

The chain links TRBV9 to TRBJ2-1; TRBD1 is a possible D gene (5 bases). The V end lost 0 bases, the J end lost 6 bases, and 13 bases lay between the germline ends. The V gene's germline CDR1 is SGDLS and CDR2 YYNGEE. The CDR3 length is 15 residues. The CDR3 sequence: CASSVGGSWGNEQFF. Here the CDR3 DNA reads TGTGCCAGCAGCGTAGGGGGCTCTTGGGGCAATGAGCAGTTCTTC.

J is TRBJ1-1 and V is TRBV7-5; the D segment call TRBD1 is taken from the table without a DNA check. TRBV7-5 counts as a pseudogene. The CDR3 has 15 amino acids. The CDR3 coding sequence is TGTGTCAGAAGCTTAAGGGGAAGGGCCTTTGGGGAAGCTTTCTTT. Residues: CVRSLRGRAFGEAFF.

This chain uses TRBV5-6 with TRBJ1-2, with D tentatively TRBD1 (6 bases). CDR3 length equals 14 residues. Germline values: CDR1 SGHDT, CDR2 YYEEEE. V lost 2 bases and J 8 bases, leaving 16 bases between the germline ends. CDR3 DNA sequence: TGTGCCAGCAGCTTTGCTTCAGGGGCGCTGGGCTACACCTTC. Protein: CASSFASGALGYTF.

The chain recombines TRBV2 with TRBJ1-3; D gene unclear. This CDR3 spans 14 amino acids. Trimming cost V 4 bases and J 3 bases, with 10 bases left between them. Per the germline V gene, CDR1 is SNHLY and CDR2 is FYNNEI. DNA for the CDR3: TGTGCCAGCAGTGTCGGAAGGGATGGAAACACCATATATTTT. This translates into CASSVGRDGNTIYF.

As DNA, the CDR3 is TGTGCCAGCTTGAGGACAGGGGGAAAAGCCGGGGAGCTGTTTTTT. It is translated as CASLRTGGKAGELFF. The chain carries TRBV7-9 and TRBJ2-2, with 10 bases matching TRBD1. CDR1 and CDR2 from the germline V gene are SEHNR and FQNEAQ (reference sequence). With 8 bases clipped from V and 6 bases from J, the junction kept 9 bases outside the gene matches. The CDR3 contains 15 residues.

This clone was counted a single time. The CDR3 DNA is TGTGCCAGCAGCCCCCCAGGCAGGATATCGGCCGAGCAGTACTTC. Protein sequence: CASSPPGRISAEQYF. J is TRBJ2-7 and V is TRBV11-2; D gene ambiguous. The V gene's germline CDR1 is SGHAT and CDR2 FQNNGV. The CDR3 is 15 amino acids. V dropped 5 bases and J dropped 6 bases, with 20 bases sitting between them.

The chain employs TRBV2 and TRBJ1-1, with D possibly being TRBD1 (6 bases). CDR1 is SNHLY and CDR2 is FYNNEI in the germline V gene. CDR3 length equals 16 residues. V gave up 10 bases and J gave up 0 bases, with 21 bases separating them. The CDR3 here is CATRLLGQNMNTEAFF. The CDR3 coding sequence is TGTGCCACTAGACTCCTCGGACAGAACATGAACACTGAAGCTTTCTTT.

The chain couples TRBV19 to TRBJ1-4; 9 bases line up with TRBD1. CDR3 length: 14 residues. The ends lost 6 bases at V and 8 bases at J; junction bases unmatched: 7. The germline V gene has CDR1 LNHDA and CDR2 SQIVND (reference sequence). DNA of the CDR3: TGTGCCAGTAGCAGCAGCACAGGGGGCGAAAAACTGTTTTTT. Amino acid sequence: CASSSSTGGEKLFF.

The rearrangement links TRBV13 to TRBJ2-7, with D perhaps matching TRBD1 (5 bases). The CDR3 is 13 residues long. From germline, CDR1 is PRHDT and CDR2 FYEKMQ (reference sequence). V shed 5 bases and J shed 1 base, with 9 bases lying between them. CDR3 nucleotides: TGTGCCAGCAGCCAGGGTTCTTCCTACGAGCAGTACTTC. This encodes CASSQGSSYEQYF.

In nucleotides, the CDR3 is TGTGCCAGCTCGCGACCGGGACAGGGCGGAGAGCAGTACGTC. Translated: CASSRPGQGGEQYV. The chain is built from TRBV18 and TRBJ2-7, with 9 bases identical to TRBD1. CDR1 and CDR2 from the germline V gene are KGHSH and LQKENI. The junction had 10 bases not matched to a gene; V was cut back by 6 bases and J by 7 bases. The CDR3 consists of 14 residues.

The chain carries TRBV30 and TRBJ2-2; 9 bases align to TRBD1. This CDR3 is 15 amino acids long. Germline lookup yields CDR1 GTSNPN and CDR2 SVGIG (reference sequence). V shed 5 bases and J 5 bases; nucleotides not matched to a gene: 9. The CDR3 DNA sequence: TGTGCCTGGGGATTCGGGACAGGGTATACCGGGGAGCTGTTTTTT. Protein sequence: CAWGFGTGYTGELFF.

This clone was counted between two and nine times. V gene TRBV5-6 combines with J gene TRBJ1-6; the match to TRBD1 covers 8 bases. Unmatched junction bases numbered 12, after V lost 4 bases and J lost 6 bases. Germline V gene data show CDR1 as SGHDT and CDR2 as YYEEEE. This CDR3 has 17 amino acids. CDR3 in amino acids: CASSPQKRTGSNSPLHF. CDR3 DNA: TGTGCCAGCAGCCCTCAGAAAAGGACAGGGAGTAATTCACCCCTCCACTTT.

DNA of the CDR3: TGTGCCAGCAGCTTATCGAGCAATCAGCCCCAGCATTTT. Its translation: CASSLSSNQPQHF. The rearrangement links TRBV7-8 to TRBJ1-5; D unresolved. V was trimmed by 2 bases and J by 1 base, leaving 3 bases between them. This CDR3 is built from 13 residues. CDR1 and CDR2 (germline): SGHVS, FQNEAQ.

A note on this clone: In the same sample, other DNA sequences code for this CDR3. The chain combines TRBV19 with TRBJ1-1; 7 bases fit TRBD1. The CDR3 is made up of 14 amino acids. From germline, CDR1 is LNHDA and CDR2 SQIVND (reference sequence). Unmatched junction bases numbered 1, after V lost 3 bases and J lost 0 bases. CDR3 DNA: TGTGCCAGTAGTATCCAGGGGGTGAACACTGAAGCTTTCTTT. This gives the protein CASSIQGVNTEAFF.

This chain's CDR3 is CASSVRQETQYF. The CDR3 DNA is TGTGCCAGCAGTGTTCGGCAAGAGACCCAGTACTTC. The chain recombines TRBV2 with TRBJ2-5; no reliable D call. Looked up from germline, CDR1 is SNHLY and CDR2 is FYNNEI. V gave up 4 bases and J gave up 2 bases, with 5 bases separating them. CDR3 length: 12 amino acids. Supplemented by reference TRBV2 and TRBJ2-5, the full variable domain reads EPEVTQTPSHQVTQMGQEVILRCVPISNHLYFYWYRQILGQKVEFLVSFYNNEISEKSEIFDDQFSVERPDGSNFTLKIRSTKLEDSAMYFCASSVRQETQYFGPGTRLLVL.